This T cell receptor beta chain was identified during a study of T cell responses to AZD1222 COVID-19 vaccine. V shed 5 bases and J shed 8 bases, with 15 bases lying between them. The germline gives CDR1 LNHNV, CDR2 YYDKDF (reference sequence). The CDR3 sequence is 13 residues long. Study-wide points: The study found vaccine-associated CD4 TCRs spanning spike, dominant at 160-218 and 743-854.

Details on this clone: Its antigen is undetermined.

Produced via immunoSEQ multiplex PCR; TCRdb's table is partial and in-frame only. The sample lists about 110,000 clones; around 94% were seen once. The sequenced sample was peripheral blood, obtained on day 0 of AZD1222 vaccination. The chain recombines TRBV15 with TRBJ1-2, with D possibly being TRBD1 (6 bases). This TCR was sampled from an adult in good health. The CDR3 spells CATSSPGTKGYTF. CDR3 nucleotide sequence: TGTGCCACCAGCTCCCCCGGGACAAAAGGCTACACCTTC.